Reported below is one T cell receptor (beta chain). This CDR3 contains 14 residues. Looked up from germline, CDR1 is LGHDT and CDR2 is YNNKEL (reference sequence). After removal of 4 bases from V and 5 bases from J, the junction contained 5 bases not matched to a gene. The data originate from a study of blood T cell repertoires in COVID-19. Overall study: The origin of the acute and convalescent COVID-19 samples was the United States, Italy and Spain. The analysed material was cDNA or gDNA that came from T cells, B-cell-depleted T cells, or PBMCs.

As handled by the study authors: Researchers report that nucleated cell counts were estimated from reference gene primer amplification. Method: immunoSEQ multiplex PCR; TCRdb's copy keeps in-frame clones and lacks some. For V, J and clone size, that table is used; D and trimming come from the DNA. The sample has a few hundred thousand clones, around 87% seen once; the top ten hold about 2.2%. The TCR was taken from a woman aged 45-60 years who had recovered from COVID-19. Source material: peripheral blood. The chain recombines TRBV3-1 (or the pseudogene TRBV3-2) with TRBJ2-7; the match to TRBD1 covers 10 bases. The CDR3 is CASSRDRGTDEQYF. The CDR3 DNA reads as TGTGCCAGCAGCCGGGACAGGGGTACAGACGAGCAGTACTTC.